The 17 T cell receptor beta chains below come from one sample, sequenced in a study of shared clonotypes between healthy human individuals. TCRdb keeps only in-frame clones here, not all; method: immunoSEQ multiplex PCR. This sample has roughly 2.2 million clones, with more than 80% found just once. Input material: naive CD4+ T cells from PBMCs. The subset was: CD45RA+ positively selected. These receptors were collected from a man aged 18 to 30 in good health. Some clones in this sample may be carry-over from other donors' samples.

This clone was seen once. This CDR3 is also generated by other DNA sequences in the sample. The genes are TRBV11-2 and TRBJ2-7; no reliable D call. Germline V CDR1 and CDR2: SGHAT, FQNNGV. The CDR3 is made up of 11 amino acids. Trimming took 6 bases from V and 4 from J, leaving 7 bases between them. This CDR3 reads CASRLSYEQYF. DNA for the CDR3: TGTGCCAGCAGACTAAGTTACGAGCAGTACTTC.

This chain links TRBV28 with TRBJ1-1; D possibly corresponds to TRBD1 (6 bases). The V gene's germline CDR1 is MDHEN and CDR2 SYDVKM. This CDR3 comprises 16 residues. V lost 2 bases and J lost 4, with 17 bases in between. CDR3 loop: CASSLPFRGVRTEAFF. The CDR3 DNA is TGTGCCAGCAGTTTACCTTTCAGGGGAGTACGCACTGAAGCTTTCTTT. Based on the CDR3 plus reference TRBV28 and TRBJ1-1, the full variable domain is DVKVTQSSRYLVKRTGEKVFLECVQDMDHENMFWYRQDPGLGLRLIYFSYDVKMKEKGDIPEGYSVSREKKERFSLILESASTNQTSMYLCASSLPFRGVRTEAFFGQGTRLTVV.

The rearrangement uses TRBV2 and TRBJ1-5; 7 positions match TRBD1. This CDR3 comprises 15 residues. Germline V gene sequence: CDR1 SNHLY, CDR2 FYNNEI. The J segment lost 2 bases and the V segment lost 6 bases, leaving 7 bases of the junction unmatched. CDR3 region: CASRTGTAGNQPQHF. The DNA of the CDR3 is TGTGCCAGCAGAACCGGGACAGCGGGCAATCAGCCCCAGCATTTT.

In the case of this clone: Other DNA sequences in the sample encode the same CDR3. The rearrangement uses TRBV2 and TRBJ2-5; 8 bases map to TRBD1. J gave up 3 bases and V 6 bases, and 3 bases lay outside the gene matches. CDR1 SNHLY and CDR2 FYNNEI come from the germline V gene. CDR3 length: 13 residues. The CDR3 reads CASSSQGEETQYF. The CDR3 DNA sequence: TGTGCCAGCAGCTCACAGGGGGAAGAGACCCAGTACTTC.

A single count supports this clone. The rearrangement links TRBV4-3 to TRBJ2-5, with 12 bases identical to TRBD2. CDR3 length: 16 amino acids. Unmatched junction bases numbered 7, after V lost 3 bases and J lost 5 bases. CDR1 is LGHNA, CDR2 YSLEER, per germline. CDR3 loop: CASSQASGRAGETQYF. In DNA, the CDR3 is TGCGCCAGCAGCCAGGCTAGCGGGAGGGCCGGGGAGACCCAGTACTTC.

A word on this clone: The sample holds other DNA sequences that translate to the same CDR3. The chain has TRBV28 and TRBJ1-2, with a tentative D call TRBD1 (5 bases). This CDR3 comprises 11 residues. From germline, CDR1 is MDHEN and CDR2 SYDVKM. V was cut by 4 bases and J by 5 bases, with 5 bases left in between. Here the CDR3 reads CASSSGYGYTF. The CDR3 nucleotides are TGTGCCAGCAGTTCAGGGTATGGCTACACCTTC.

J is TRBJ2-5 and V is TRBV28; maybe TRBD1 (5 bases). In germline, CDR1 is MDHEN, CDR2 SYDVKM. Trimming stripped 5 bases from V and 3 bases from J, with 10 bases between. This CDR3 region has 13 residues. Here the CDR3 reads CASSGSGKETQYF. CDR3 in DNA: TGTGCCAGCAGTGGGTCAGGGAAAGAGACCCAGTACTTC.

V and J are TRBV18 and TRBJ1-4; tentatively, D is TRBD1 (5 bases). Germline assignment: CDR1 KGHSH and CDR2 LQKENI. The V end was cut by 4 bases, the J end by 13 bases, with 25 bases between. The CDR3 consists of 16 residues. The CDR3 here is CASSLFLDSGGEGLFF. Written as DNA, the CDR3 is TGTGCCAGCTCACTTTTTCTAGACAGCGGAGGAGAAGGACTGTTTTTT. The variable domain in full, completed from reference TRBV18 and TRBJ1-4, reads NAGVMQNPRHLVRRRGQEARLRCSPMKGHSHVYWYRQLPEEGLKFMVYLQKENIIDESGMPKERFSAEFPKEGPSILRIQQVVRGDSAAYFCASSLFLDSGGEGLFFGSGTQLSVL.

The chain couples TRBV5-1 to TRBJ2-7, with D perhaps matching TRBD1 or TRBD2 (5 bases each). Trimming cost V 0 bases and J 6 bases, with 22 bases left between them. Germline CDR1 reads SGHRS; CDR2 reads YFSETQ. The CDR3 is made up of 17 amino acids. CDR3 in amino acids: CASSLVLLGTSPTEQYF. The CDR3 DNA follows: TGCGCCAGCAGCTTGGTACTGTTGGGGACGTCCCCCACCGAGCAGTACTTC.

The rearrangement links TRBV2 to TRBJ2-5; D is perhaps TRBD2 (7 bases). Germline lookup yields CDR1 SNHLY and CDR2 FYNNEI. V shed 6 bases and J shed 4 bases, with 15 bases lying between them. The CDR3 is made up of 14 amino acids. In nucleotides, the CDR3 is TGTGCCAGCAGCGGTCCGGGGGGCATAGAGACCCAGTACTTC. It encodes CASSGPGGIETQYF.

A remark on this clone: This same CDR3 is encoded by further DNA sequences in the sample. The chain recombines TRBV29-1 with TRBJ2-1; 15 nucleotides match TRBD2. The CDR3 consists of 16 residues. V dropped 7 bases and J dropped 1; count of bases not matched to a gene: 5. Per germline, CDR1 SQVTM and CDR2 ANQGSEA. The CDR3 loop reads CSAGGLAGGSYNEQFF. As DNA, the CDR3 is TGCAGCGCCGGGGGACTAGCGGGAGGTTCCTACAATGAGCAGTTCTTC.

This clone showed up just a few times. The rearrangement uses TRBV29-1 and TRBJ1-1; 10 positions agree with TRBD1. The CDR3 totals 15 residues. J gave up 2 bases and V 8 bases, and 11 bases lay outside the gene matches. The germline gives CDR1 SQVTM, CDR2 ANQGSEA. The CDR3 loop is CSFRDRGRPNTEAFF. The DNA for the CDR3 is TGCAGCTTCAGGGACAGGGGCAGGCCAAACACTGAAGCTTTCTTT.

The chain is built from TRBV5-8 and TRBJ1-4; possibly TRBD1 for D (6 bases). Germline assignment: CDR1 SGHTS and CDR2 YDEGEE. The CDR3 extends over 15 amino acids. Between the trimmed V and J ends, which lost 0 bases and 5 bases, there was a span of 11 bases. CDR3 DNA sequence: TGTGCCAGCAGCTTGGTACAGGGTCCGAATGAAAAACTGTTTTTT. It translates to CASSLVQGPNEKLFF.

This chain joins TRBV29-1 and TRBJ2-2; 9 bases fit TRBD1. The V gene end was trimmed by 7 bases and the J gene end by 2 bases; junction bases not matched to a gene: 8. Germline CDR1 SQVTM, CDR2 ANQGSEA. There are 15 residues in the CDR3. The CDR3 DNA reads TGCAGCGCGGCACCGGGACAGGGCAACACCGGGGAGCTGTTTTTT. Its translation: CSAAPGQGNTGELFF.

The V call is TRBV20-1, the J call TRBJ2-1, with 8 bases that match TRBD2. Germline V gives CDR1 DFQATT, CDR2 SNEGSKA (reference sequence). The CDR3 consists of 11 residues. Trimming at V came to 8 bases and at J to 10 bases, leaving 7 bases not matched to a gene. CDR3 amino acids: CSNAGGEEQFF. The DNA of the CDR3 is TGCAGTAATGCGGGGGGCGAAGAGCAGTTCTTC.

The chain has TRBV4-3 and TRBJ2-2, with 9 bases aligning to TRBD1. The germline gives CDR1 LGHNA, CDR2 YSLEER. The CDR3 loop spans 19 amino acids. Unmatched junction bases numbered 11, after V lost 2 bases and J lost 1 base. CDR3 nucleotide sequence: TGCGCCAGCAGCCAACTTCCGGGACAGGGTTCGGGGAACACCGGGGAGCTGTTTTTT. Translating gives CASSQLPGQGSGNTGELFF.

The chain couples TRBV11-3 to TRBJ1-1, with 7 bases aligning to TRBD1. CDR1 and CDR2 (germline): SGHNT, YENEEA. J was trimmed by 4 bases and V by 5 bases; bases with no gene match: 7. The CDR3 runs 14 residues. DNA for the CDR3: TGTGCCAGCAGCCGCGGACAGGCGGGCACTGAAGCTTTCTTT. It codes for CASSRGQAGTEAFF.